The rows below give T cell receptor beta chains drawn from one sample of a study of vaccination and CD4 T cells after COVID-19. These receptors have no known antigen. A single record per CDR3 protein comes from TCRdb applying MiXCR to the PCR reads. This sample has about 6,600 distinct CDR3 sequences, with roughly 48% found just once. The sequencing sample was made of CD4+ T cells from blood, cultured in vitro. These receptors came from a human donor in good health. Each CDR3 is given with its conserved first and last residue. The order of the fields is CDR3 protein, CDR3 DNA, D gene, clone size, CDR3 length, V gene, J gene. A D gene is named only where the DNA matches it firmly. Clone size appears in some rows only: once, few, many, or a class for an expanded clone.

cdr3_aa: CASRGMGWDSPLHF
cdr3_nt: TGTGCCAGTAGAGGTATGGGTTGGGATTCACCCCTCCACTTT
d_call: -
clone_size: few
cdr3_length: 14
v_call: TRBV19
j_call: TRBJ1-6

cdr3_aa: CASRTGQWSGYGYTF
cdr3_nt: TGTGCCAGCAGGACGGGACAGTGGAGCGGTTATGGCTACACCTTC
d_call: TRBD1
clone_size: -
cdr3_length: 15
v_call: TRBV28
j_call: TRBJ1-2

cdr3_aa: CSVEDLTPEGAEAFF
cdr3_nt: TGCAGCGTTGAAGATCTCACACCCGAAGGGGCTGAAGCTTTCTTT
d_call: -
clone_size: few
cdr3_length: 15
v_call: TRBV29-1
j_call: TRBJ1-1

cdr3_aa: CASSYLPLADPNTQYF
cdr3_nt: TGTGCCAGCAGTTACCTGCCGCTAGCGGACCCTAATACGCAGTATTTT
d_call: TRBD2
clone_size: -
cdr3_length: 16
v_call: TRBV6-5
j_call: TRBJ2-3

cdr3_aa: CASSPGGSYNSPLHF
cdr3_nt: TGTGCCAGTAGTCCCGGGGGCTCCTATAATTCACCCCTCCACTTT
d_call: -
clone_size: -
cdr3_length: 15
v_call: TRBV19
j_call: TRBJ1-6

cdr3_aa: CASSATGTSGDNTGELFF
cdr3_nt: TGTGCCAGCAGCGCTACCGGGACTAGCGGAGATAACACCGGGGAGCTGTTTTTT
d_call: TRBD2
clone_size: few
cdr3_length: 18
v_call: TRBV7-8
j_call: TRBJ2-2

cdr3_aa: CASSYIDYYEQYF
cdr3_nt: TGTGCCAGCAGCTACATAGATTACTACGAGCAGTACTTC
d_call: -
clone_size: few
cdr3_length: 13
v_call: TRBV7-9
j_call: TRBJ2-7

cdr3_aa: CASTTYRDGYYEQYF
cdr3_nt: TGTGCCAGCACCACATACCGGGACGGCTACTACGAGCAGTACTTC
d_call: -
clone_size: -
cdr3_length: 15
v_call: TRBV7-9
j_call: TRBJ2-7

cdr3_aa: CASSISESYNSPLHF
cdr3_nt: TGTGCCAGTAGTATATCAGAGTCCTATAATTCACCCCTCCACTTT
d_call: -
clone_size: few
cdr3_length: 15
v_call: TRBV19
j_call: TRBJ1-6

cdr3_aa: CASSLAGAGSNEQFF
cdr3_nt: TGTGCCAGTAGTCTTGCGGGCGCGGGGTCCAATGAGCAGTTCTTC
d_call: -
clone_size: once
cdr3_length: 15
v_call: TRBV19
j_call: TRBJ2-1

cdr3_aa: CASSSIRGTLSPYEQYF
cdr3_nt: TGTGCCAGCAGTTCAATAAGAGGGACTCTATCGCCGTACGAGCAGTACTTC
d_call: -
clone_size: few
cdr3_length: 17
v_call: TRBV28
j_call: TRBJ2-7

cdr3_aa: CASSSRTSGRETQYF
cdr3_nt: TGTGCCAGCAGTTCTCGGACTAGCGGGAGAGAGACCCAGTACTTC
d_call: TRBD2
clone_size: -
cdr3_length: 15
v_call: TRBV2
j_call: TRBJ2-5

cdr3_aa: CSAWPIGQANTEAFF
cdr3_nt: TGCAGTGCTTGGCCAATCGGACAGGCTAACACTGAAGCTTTCTTT
d_call: TRBD1
clone_size: few
cdr3_length: 15
v_call: TRBV20-1
j_call: TRBJ1-1

cdr3_aa: CASSFERNPYEQYF
cdr3_nt: TGTGCCAGCAGTTTCGAACGGAATCCCTACGAGCAGTACTTC
d_call: -
clone_size: -
cdr3_length: 14
v_call: TRBV27
j_call: TRBJ2-7

cdr3_aa: CASSSIEGAKAFF
cdr3_nt: TGTGCCAGCAGCAGCATCGAGGGAGCTAAAGCTTTCTTT
d_call: -
clone_size: -
cdr3_length: 13
v_call: TRBV7-2
j_call: TRBJ1-1

cdr3_aa: CASSTRDGDQPQHF
cdr3_nt: TGTGCCAGTAGTACCAGGGATGGGGATCAGCCCCAGCATTTT
d_call: -
clone_size: large
cdr3_length: 14
v_call: TRBV19
j_call: TRBJ1-5

cdr3_aa: CASRLQGRGTGQPQHF
cdr3_nt: TGTGCCAGTAGGCTACAAGGAAGGGGGACGGGTCAGCCCCAGCATTTT
d_call: -
clone_size: -
cdr3_length: 16
v_call: TRBV19
j_call: TRBJ1-5

cdr3_aa: CSALPGGVADTQYF
cdr3_nt: TGCAGTGCTCTCCCCGGAGGAGTCGCAGATACGCAGTATTTT
d_call: -
clone_size: few
cdr3_length: 14
v_call: TRBV20-1
j_call: TRBJ2-3

cdr3_aa: CASSPLREEQYF
cdr3_nt: TGTGCCAGCAGCCCCCTAAGGGAGGAGCAGTACTTC
d_call: -
clone_size: -
cdr3_length: 12
v_call: TRBV6-1
j_call: TRBJ2-7

cdr3_aa: CASSPGGIAGSGYSTDTQYF
cdr3_nt: TGTGCCAGCAGCCCCGGTGGGATAGCGGGGAGTGGTTATAGCACAGATACGCAGTATTTT
d_call: TRBD2
clone_size: few
cdr3_length: 20
v_call: TRBV6-1
j_call: TRBJ2-3

cdr3_aa: CASSRTSGNEQFF
cdr3_nt: TGCGCCAGCAGCCGAACTAGCGGCAATGAGCAGTTCTTC
d_call: TRBD2
clone_size: -
cdr3_length: 13
v_call: TRBV4-1
j_call: TRBJ2-1

cdr3_aa: CASSPGLGDSNQPQHF
cdr3_nt: TGTGCCAGCTCACCGGGGCTAGGGGATAGCAATCAGCCCCAGCATTTT
d_call: -
clone_size: -
cdr3_length: 16
v_call: TRBV18
j_call: TRBJ1-5

cdr3_aa: CASSSKGVSGVRTDTQYF
cdr3_nt: TGTGCCAGCAGTTCCAAAGGGGTGTCGGGGGTTCGCACAGATACGCAGTATTTT
d_call: -
clone_size: few
cdr3_length: 18
v_call: TRBV27
j_call: TRBJ2-3

cdr3_aa: CSVEGGTEAFF
cdr3_nt: TGCAGCGTTGAAGGGGGGACTGAAGCTTTCTTT
d_call: -
clone_size: -
cdr3_length: 11
v_call: TRBV29-1
j_call: TRBJ1-1

cdr3_aa: CASSPRRLAKNIQYF
cdr3_nt: TGTGCCAGCAGTCCACGACGCCTAGCCAAAAACATTCAGTACTTC
d_call: -
clone_size: -
cdr3_length: 15
v_call: TRBV12-3/TRBV12-4
j_call: TRBJ2-4

cdr3_aa: CASEGGWPYEQYF
cdr3_nt: TGTGCCAGCGAAGGTGGATGGCCCTACGAGCAGTACTTC
d_call: -
clone_size: -
cdr3_length: 13
v_call: TRBV21-1
j_call: TRBJ2-7

cdr3_aa: CASSGAGAREKLFF
cdr3_nt: TGTGCCAGTAGTGGAGCGGGGGCTAGGGAAAAACTGTTTTTT
d_call: -
clone_size: few
cdr3_length: 14
v_call: TRBV19
j_call: TRBJ1-4

cdr3_aa: CASSRTSLPPTDTQYF
cdr3_nt: TGTGCCAGCAGCCGGACTAGCCTCCCCCCGACAGATACGCAGTATTTT
d_call: TRBD2
clone_size: -
cdr3_length: 16
v_call: TRBV7-2
j_call: TRBJ2-3

cdr3_aa: CASSGSLPTLGSNQPQHF
cdr3_nt: TGTGCCAGCAGTGGCTCACTCCCGACATTGGGAAGCAATCAGCCCCAGCATTTT
d_call: -
clone_size: few
cdr3_length: 18
v_call: TRBV6-1
j_call: TRBJ1-5

cdr3_aa: CASRSDRTNYGYAF
cdr3_nt: TGTGCCAGCAGGTCGGACAGGACTAACTATGGCTACGCCTTC
d_call: TRBD1
clone_size: -
cdr3_length: 14
v_call: TRBV5-4
j_call: TRBJ1-2